The clone carrying this T cell receptor (beta chain) has at least ten counts. The antigen remains undetermined. No treatment had been given to any patient before thyroid surgery. TCRdb called clones again from the PCR reads with MiXCR. This sample has approximately 79,000 clones, with approximately 9% found just once. In germline, CDR1 is MGHDK, CDR2 SYGVNS. The CDR3 has 16 residues. V gave up 4 bases and J gave up 0 bases, with 12 bases separating them. These data come from a study of metastatic and nonmetastatic thyroid tumors. Overall study context: Peripheral blood and tumor or nodule samples from malignant and benign thyroid patients were compared.

Study-wide results and limits: According to reports, the diversity of TCR beta was significantly higher in malignant thyroid tumors than in benign nodules, and this held in both blood and tumor samples.

The receptor was derived from a female donor with papillary thyroid cancer or a benign thyroid nodule (not recorded which). Some clones in this sample may be carry-over from other donors' samples. Sequencing input: blood. The chain recombines TRBV25-1 with TRBJ1-4; D ambiguous. In nucleotides, the CDR3 is TGTGCCAGCAGTGCCCAAAACATCGCAACTAATGAAAAACTGTTTTTT. It translates to CASSAQNIATNEKLFF. Full variable domain (rest looked up from reference TRBV25-1 and TRBJ1-4): EADIYQTPRYLVIGTGKKITLECSQTMGHDKMYWYQQDPGMELHLIHYSYGVNSTEKGDLSSESTVSRIRTEHFPLTLESARPSHTSQYLCASSAQNIATNEKLFFGSGTQLSVL.